The source of this T cell receptor (beta chain) is a study of Tregs in tolerant kidney transplant recipients. Overall study results and limits: The most relevant donor-specific Treg TCRbeta repertoire apparently came from expansion with activated donor B cells. This study did not directly address biological reproducibility.

Only in-frame clones appear in the TCRdb table, and some are missing; sequencing was by immunoSEQ multiplex PCR. The sample yields about 240,000 clones, more than 65% seen once. The ends were cut back, 6 bases at V and 3 bases at J, with 21 bases in the middle. This CDR3 is built from 16 residues. Germline V CDR1 and CDR2: MNHNY, SVGAGI (reference sequence). Notes on this clone: Its target is not known.

CD4+CD25+CD127- Tregs, CD4+CD25- non-Tregs, CD4 and CD8 cells were sorted. This chain links TRBV6-6 with TRBJ2-7, with D perhaps matching TRBD2 (6 bases). This clonotype was sampled from a human donor in good health. Material for sequencing was CD4+ T cells from blood. This chain's CDR3 is CASSRGGLEIRYEQYF. DNA for the CDR3: TGTGCCAGCAGCCGAGGAGGGCTAGAAATCCGCTACGAGCAGTACTTC.